This T cell receptor beta chain was sequenced in a study of beta chain features in type 1 diabetes. This clone turned up a few times. Its antigen is still unknown. Findings and limits, study-wide: Type 1 diabetes patients had moderately but significantly shorter TCRB CDR3s in all four CD4+ subsets.

CDR3 length: 15 residues. J lost 7 bases, V lost 1 base, and 11 bases had no gene match. Germline V lookup: CDR1 SQVTM, CDR2 ANQGSEA. The authors reverse transcribed all of the isolated RNA, so sequencing captured expressed TCRB transcripts. The average read count of naive, central memory and regulatory T cell samples was approximately 3.5 million. TCRdb keeps only in-frame clones here, not all; method: immunoSEQ multiplex PCR. The table lists roughly 240,000 clones, about 70% of them singletons. Cell sorting via CD45RO/CCR7/CD25/CD127/CD95/CD27 was performed to obtain CD4+ naive, central memory, regulatory and stem cell-like memory cells.

This rearrangement joins TRBV29-1 to TRBJ2-3, with TRBD2 matching 7 bases. The receptor was isolated from a man under 40 in good health. The sequencing sample was made of naive CD4+ T cells from blood. The CDR3 DNA reads TGCAGCGTTGAAGCAAAGCGGGATGCTATTTATACGCAGTATTTT. Translating gives CSVEAKRDAIYTQYF.